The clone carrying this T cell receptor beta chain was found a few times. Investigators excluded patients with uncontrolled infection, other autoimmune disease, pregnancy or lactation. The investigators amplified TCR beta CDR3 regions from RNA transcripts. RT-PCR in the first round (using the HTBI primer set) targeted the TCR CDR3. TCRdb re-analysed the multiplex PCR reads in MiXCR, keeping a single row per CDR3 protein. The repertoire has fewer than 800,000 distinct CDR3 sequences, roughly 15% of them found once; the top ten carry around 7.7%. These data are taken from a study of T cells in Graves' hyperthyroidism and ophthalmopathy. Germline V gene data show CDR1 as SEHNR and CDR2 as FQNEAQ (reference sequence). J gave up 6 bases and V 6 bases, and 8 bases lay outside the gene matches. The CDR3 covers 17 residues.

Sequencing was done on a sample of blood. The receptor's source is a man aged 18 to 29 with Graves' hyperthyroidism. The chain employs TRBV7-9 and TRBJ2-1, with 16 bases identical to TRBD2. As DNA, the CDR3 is TGTGCCAGCAGGCCGGGACTAGCGGGAGGGGTCGGCAATGAGCAGTTCTTC. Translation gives CASRPGLAGGVGNEQFF.